These 28 T cell receptor beta chains originate from one sample sequenced in a study of naive and memory T cell subsets (dated by TCRdb to 2016 to 2017). The treatment or condition label of this sample denotes: skin biopsy from PPD injection site in Mantoux-positive individual. The study described a robust, sensitive protocol for amplifying, sequencing and analyzing TCRs, using 3' ligation of a UMI-containing oligonucleotide to TCR cDNA. Library preparation was by UMI-ligation and nested PCR. Reads for this sample came from an Illumina MiSeq. The ligated cDNA was amplified in four rounds of PCR with nested alpha and beta constant region primers together with the SP2 primer. TCRdb reworked the public reads: Q25 trimming with fastp, MiXCR clone assembly, productive beta chains retained. One record per CDR3 amino acid sequence lists the most common genes and DNA. The sample yields approximately 37,000 distinct CDR3 sequences; roughly 11% were counted once. The top ten constitute roughly 3.9% of the sample.

The input for sequencing was skin, taken from a tuberculin skin test site. The receptors were sampled from an adult in good health.

There are a few counts of this clonotype. The gene calls are TRBV3-1 and TRBJ1-2; TRBD1 agrees at 8 bases. Trimming cost V 1 base and J 4 bases; bases outside gene matches: 2. Germline CDR1 LGHDT, CDR2 YNNKEL (reference sequence). CDR3 length equals 14 residues. The CDR3 coding sequence is TGTGCCAGCAGCCAAGGGGACAGGATCTATGGCTACACCTTC. This encodes CASSQGDRIYGYTF.

The chain joins TRBV10-1 to TRBJ2-1; D is tentatively TRBD1 or TRBD2 (5 bases each). Germline V lookup: CDR1 WNHNN, CDR2 SYGVQD (reference sequence). CDR3 length equals 12 residues. The germline V and J ends were trimmed by 6 bases and 7 bases, with 10 bases remaining between them. CDR3 amino acids: CASSSGSNEQFF. The CDR3 coding sequence is TGCGCCAGCAGCTCAGGGAGTAATGAGCAGTTCTTC.

This clonotype has at least ten counts. This CDR3 reads CSAKGGYTF. CDR3 nucleotides: TGCAGTGCTAAAGGTGGCTACACCTTC. The chain combines TRBV20-1 with TRBJ1-2, with unresolved D. There are 9 residues in the CDR3. Germline-derived CDR1 and CDR2 are DFQATT and SNEGSKA (reference sequence). V lost 4 bases and J 7 bases, leaving 4 bases between the germline ends.

Here the CDR3 DNA reads TGTGCCAGCAGCCTGGGACTTACTGGGCATGAGCAGTTCTTC. It yields the protein CASSLGLTGHEQFF. The rearrangement links TRBV5-8 to TRBJ2-1; D may be TRBD2 (6 bases). Germline V CDR1 and CDR2: SGHTS, YDEGEE. The CDR3 loop spans 14 amino acids. V dropped 4 bases and J dropped 8 bases, with 16 bases sitting between them. Using reference TRBV5-8 and TRBJ2-1 for the parts outside the CDR3, the full variable domain is EAGVTQSPTHLIKTRGQQATLRCSPISGHTSVYWYQQALGLGLQFLLWYDEGEERNRGNFPPRFSGRQFPNYSSELNVNALELEDSALYLCASSLGLTGHEQFFGPGTRLTVL.

In this sample, this clonotype turned up many times. This chain joins TRBV20-1 and TRBJ2-7, with D possibly matching TRBD1 (6 bases). Trimming cost V 6 bases and J 6 bases, with 18 bases left between them. The germline CDR1 and CDR2 sequences are DFQATT and SNEGSKA (reference sequence). This CDR3 is 13 amino acids long. The DNA for the CDR3 is TGCAGTGCCCGTCCGGACAGTCGGGCCGAGCAGTACTTC. It encodes CSARPDSRAEQYF.

This clonotype was detected ten times or more. CDR3 DNA: TGCAGCGTTGAAAGAAACGACCAGTATGGCTACACCTTC. Translated, it gives CSVERNDQYGYTF. V and J are TRBV29-1 and TRBJ1-2; D unresolved. V lost 2 bases to trimming and J lost 5 bases, with 12 bases between them. CDR3 size: 13 residues. Germline assignment: CDR1 SQVTM and CDR2 ANQGSEA.

The sample holds many counts of this clonotype. This may stem from a read error, because a much larger clone lies one nucleotide away. The chain joins TRBV29-1 to TRBJ1-1; no clear D. The length of the CDR3 is 10 residues. Per the germline V gene, CDR1 is SQVTM and CDR2 is ANQGSEA. V was pared by 5 bases and J by 2 bases, with 3 bases between. This chain's CDR3 is CSVRNTEAFF. CDR3 coding DNA: TGCAGCGTTCGTAACACTGAAGCTTTCTTT.

The rearrangement uses TRBV7-2 and TRBJ2-2; D call uncertain. Germline-derived CDR1 and CDR2 are SGHTA and FQGNSA. There are 14 residues in the CDR3. V was pared by 5 bases and J by 1 base, with 8 bases between. This CDR3 is CASSLGLNTGELFF. The CDR3 coding sequence is TGTGCCAGCAGCCTAGGCCTGAACACCGGGGAGCTGTTTTTT.

The chain has TRBV18 and TRBJ1-1, with D perhaps matching TRBD1 (5 bases). Trimming pared 6 bases from V and 1 base from J, leaving 12 bases between. The length of the CDR3 is 14 residues. Germline V lookup: CDR1 KGHSH, CDR2 LQKENI. The CDR3 DNA is TGTGCCAGCTCCATGACAGCCCGGAACACTGAAGCTTTCTTT. It is translated as CASSMTARNTEAFF.

This clonotype has at least ten counts. The V gene is TRBV29-1, the J gene TRBJ1-1; 8 positions match TRBD1. Germline V lookup: CDR1 SQVTM, CDR2 ANQGSEA. J gave up 0 bases and V 4 bases, and 7 bases lay outside the gene matches. The CDR3 length is 15 residues. The CDR3 DNA reads TGCAGCGTTGCCGGACAGGGAATGATGAACACTGAAGCTTTCTTT. Its translation: CSVAGQGMMNTEAFF.

There are many counts of this clonotype. The rearrangement joins TRBV7-9 to TRBJ1-4; D call uncertain. Germline V gene sequence: CDR1 SEHNR, CDR2 FQNEAQ (reference sequence). CDR3 length: 16 residues. Trimming took 0 bases from V and 0 from J, leaving 8 bases between them. This CDR3 is CASSLAGSPTNEKLFF. The DNA for the CDR3 is TGTGCCAGCAGCTTAGCCGGGTCCCCAACTAATGAAAAACTGTTTTTT. Full variable domain (missing parts from reference TRBV7-9 and TRBJ1-4): DTGVSQNPRHKITKRGQNVTFRCDPISEHNRLYWYRQTLGQGPEFLTYFQNEAQLEKSRLLSDRFSAERPKGSFSTLEIQRTEQGDSAMYLCASSLAGSPTNEKLFFGSGTQLSVL.

The rearrangement links TRBV28 to TRBJ1-2, with unresolved D. This CDR3 region has 14 residues. Germline loops: CDR1 MDHEN, CDR2 SYDVKM. Trimming left V 5 bases short and J 0 bases short, with 10 bases between. Here the CDR3 DNA reads TGTGCCAGCAGTATACCGGGAGCTAACTATGGCTACACCTTC. The encoded protein is CASSIPGANYGYTF.

This clonotype was seen many times. V usage is TRBV28 and J usage is TRBJ1-1; 7 bases fit TRBD1. V lost 0 bases to trimming and J lost 3 bases; unmatched junction nucleotides: 4. The germline CDR1 and CDR2 sequences are MDHEN and SYDVKM. The CDR3 is 15 amino acids. CDR3 nucleotide sequence: TGTGCCAGCAGTTTATGGGCAGGGGGGGACACTGAAGCTTTCTTT. It translates to CASSLWAGGDTEAFF.

This clonotype was seen more than once but under ten times. The V call is TRBV5-1, the J call TRBJ2-7, with 8 bases matching TRBD2. The trim removed 0 bases at V and 3 bases at J, leaving 8 bases unmatched. The CDR3 consists of 16 residues. The germline V gene has CDR1 SGHRS and CDR2 YFSETQ. CDR3 DNA sequence: TGCGCCAGCAGCTTGGCACCAGCGGGGGAGTACTACGAGCAGTACTTC. It codes for CASSLAPAGEYYEQYF. Variable domain in full (rest from reference TRBV5-1 and TRBJ2-7): KAGVTQTPRYLIKTRGQQVTLSCSPISGHRSVSWYQQTPGQGLQFLFEYFSETQRNKGNFPGRFSGRQFSNSRSEMNVSTLELGDSALYLCASSLAPAGEYYEQYFGPGTRLTVT.

Many counts were recorded for this clonotype. This chain connects TRBV4-1 to TRBJ1-3; possibly TRBD1 for D (5 bases). Looked up from germline, CDR1 is MGHRA and CDR2 is YSYEKL. The V gene lost 0 bases and the J gene lost 8 bases, with 23 bases spanning the gap. The CDR3 runs to 18 residues. The CDR3 here is CASSQDVPRTTQRYTIYF. The CDR3 region has the DNA TGCGCCAGCAGCCAAGACGTGCCGAGGACAACGCAGAGGTACACCATATATTTT.

V is TRBV11-2 and J is TRBJ2-1; 9 nucleotides agree with TRBD1. CDR1 and CDR2 (germline): SGHAT, FQNNGV. V lost 5 bases and J lost 2; bases outside the gene matches: 4. The CDR3 covers 15 residues. CDR3 DNA sequence: TGTGCCAGCAGCCAGCGGACAGGGGCCTACAATGAGCAGTTCTTC. Translation: CASSQRTGAYNEQFF.

The CDR3 DNA reads TGTGCCAGCAGCCGCGGACAGGCCTCCACCGGGGAGCTGTTTTTT. Its protein is CASSRGQASTGELFF. The rearrangement joins TRBV7-3 to TRBJ2-2; TRBD1 agrees at 7 bases. Germline V lookup: CDR1 SGHTA, CDR2 FQGTGA. The V segment lost 5 bases and the J segment 4 bases; nucleotides outside the gene matches: 7. The CDR3 totals 15 residues. The whole variable domain, filled in from reference TRBV7-3 and TRBJ2-2, reads GAGVSQTPSNKVTEKGKYVELRCDPISGHTALYWYRQSLGQGPEFLIYFQGTGAADDSGLPNDRFFAVRPEGSVSTLKIQRTERGDSAVYLCASSRGQASTGELFFGEGSRLTVL.

This clonotype was found a few times. The rearrangement joins TRBV12-3 or TRBV12-4 to TRBJ2-7, with D possibly matching TRBD2 (5 bases). V lost 6 bases and J lost 4, with 16 bases in between. This CDR3 has 14 amino acids. For the CDR3, the DNA is TGTGCCAGCAGCCCTCGGACTCTTCAGTACGAGCAGTACTTC. Protein: CASSPRTLQYEQYF.

This clonotype was observed once. The chain has TRBV7-2 and TRBJ2-5, with TRBD2 as a possible D gene (6 bases). This CDR3 spans 13 amino acids. The germline V gene encodes CDR1 SGHTA and CDR2 FQGNSA. The V gene lost 5 bases and the J gene lost 7 bases, with 14 bases spanning the gap. This CDR3 is CASSTGLSPTQYF. The CDR3 nucleotides are TGTGCCAGCAGCACGGGACTGAGTCCGACCCAGTACTTC.

Regarding this clonotype: One base away lies a much larger clone, so this may be a sequencing read error. The CDR3 DNA follows: TGTGCCAGCAGCGTGGGACAGGGCGGTGAGACCCAGTACTTC. Translated: CASSVGQGGETQYF. The chain combines TRBV7-2 with TRBJ2-5; 9 positions agree with TRBD1. The germline V gene has CDR1 SGHTA and CDR2 FQGNSA. The V and J ends lost 5 bases and 5 bases, in that order; junction bases with no gene match: 6. This CDR3 has 14 amino acids.

This chain uses TRBV7-2 with TRBJ1-2, with TRBD1 as a possible D gene (5 bases). The CDR3 sequence is 14 residues long. Trimming removed 5 bases at V and 7 bases at J, with 17 bases between. Germline CDR1 SGHTA, CDR2 FQGNSA. The CDR3, as DNA: TGTGCCAGCAGCGCTGATCCAGGGTCGCCTGGCTACACCTTC. This gives the protein CASSADPGSPGYTF.

This clonotype was counted at least ten times. The J gene is TRBJ2-1, the V gene TRBV2, with 9 bases matching TRBD2. The CDR3 has 15 amino acids. After removal of 7 bases from V and 3 bases from J, the junction contained 7 bases not matched to a gene. Germline-derived CDR1 and CDR2 are SNHLY and FYNNEI. The CDR3 is CASKILAGIYNEQFF. CDR3 DNA sequence: TGTGCCAGCAAAATCCTAGCGGGAATCTACAATGAGCAGTTCTTC.

The rearrangement joins TRBV5-1 to TRBJ2-2, with D maybe TRBD1 (6 bases). The CDR3 totals 15 residues. The ends were cut back, 2 bases at V and 1 base at J, with 9 bases in the middle. Germline-derived CDR1 and CDR2 are SGHRS and YFSETQ. The CDR3 protein is CASSLPTGNTGELFF. In DNA form, the CDR3 reads TGCGCCAGCAGCTTACCGACAGGGAACACCGGGGAGCTGTTTTTT.

The chain combines TRBV20-1 with TRBJ1-4; 9 bases line up with TRBD1. With V trimmed by 1 base and J by 5 bases, 17 bases remained unmatched. Germline V CDR1 and CDR2: DFQATT, SNEGSKA (reference sequence). There are 19 residues in the CDR3. The chain's CDR3 is CSARGEQGAFIYRNEKLFF. CDR3 nucleotides: TGCAGTGCTAGAGGAGAACAGGGGGCGTTCATTTATCGAAATGAAAAACTGTTTTTT.

This clonotype came up many times. The chain is built from TRBV6-2 or TRBV6-3 and TRBJ1-1; D uncertain. Germline lookup yields CDR1 MNHEY and CDR2 SVGEGT. The CDR3 is made up of 14 amino acids. Trimming removed 4 bases from V and 1 base from J, with 10 bases in between. CDR3 nucleotides: TGTGCCAGCAGTTTAAGTGGGGAGAACACTGAAGCTTTCTTT. It codes for CASSLSGENTEAFF.

This clonotype was picked up many times. An end of the junction differs from the germline gene, which may be a read error. The J gene is TRBJ2-5, the V gene TRBV7-2; D unresolved. The CDR3 length is 11 residues. Per germline, CDR1 SGHTA and CDR2 FQGNSA. CDR3 DNA sequence: TGCGCCGGCCAACACCAAGAGACCCAGTACTTC. This codes for CAGQHQETQYF.

The DNA for the CDR3 is TGCGCCAGCAGAGGGACCTACATGGGAACTGAAGCTTTCTTT. Translated, it gives CASRGTYMGTEAFF. The J gene is TRBJ1-1, the V gene TRBV5-1; weak D call: TRBD1 (5 bases). The CDR3 loop spans 14 amino acids. Trimming took off 5 bases at V and 5 bases at J, with 16 bases between the two ends. CDR1 and CDR2 from the germline V gene are SGHRS and YFSETQ.

This chain connects TRBV2 to TRBJ2-5, with TRBD2 identical over 8 bases. The CDR3 is 14 residues long. Germline assignment: CDR1 SNHLY and CDR2 FYNNEI. The ends lost 5 bases at V and 6 bases at J; junction bases unmatched: 8. The CDR3 spells CASSQAGGGKTQYF. CDR3 sequence (DNA): TGTGCCAGCAGTCAGGCGGGAGGCGGGAAGACCCAGTACTTC. The full variable domain, completed using reference TRBV2 and TRBJ2-5, is EPEVTQTPSHQVTQMGQEVILRCVPISNHLYFYWYRQILGQKVEFLVSFYNNEISEKSEIFDDQFSVERPDGSNFTLKIRSTKLEDSAMYFCASSQAGGGKTQYFGPGTRLLVL.